This T cell receptor (beta chain) was identified in a study of graft-versus-host responses after intestinal transplantation. Overall study: Every one of the recipients received anti-thymocyte globulin induction and afterwards took tacrolimus and steroids for approximately 3 years.

Study outcomes and limitations: In recipient marrow, GvH clones were found, and some appeared first in ileum or blood.

CDR1 and CDR2 from the germline V gene are MNHEY and SMNVEV (reference sequence). CDR3 length: 16 amino acids. Deletions cut 6 bases from V and 5 bases from J, with 22 bases between. Note on this clone: Its antigen is still unknown.

Libraries were prepared by immunoSEQ multiplex PCR; TCRdb keeps only in-frame clonotypes and omits some of them. The top ten clones hold approximately 1.1% of a sample with 84,000 or so clones, just under 95% of them seen once. The gene calls are TRBV27 and TRBJ1-2; D gene uncertain. The receptor's source is a human donor who was the organ donor for an intestinal transplant. The specimen comprised unstimulated CD8+ T cells sorted from spleen or lymph node cells, sampled before transplant. This CDR3 is CASRPAGSWRDYGYTF. In nucleotides, the CDR3 is TGTGCCAGCAGGCCCGCGGGAAGTTGGAGGGATTATGGCTACACCTTC.